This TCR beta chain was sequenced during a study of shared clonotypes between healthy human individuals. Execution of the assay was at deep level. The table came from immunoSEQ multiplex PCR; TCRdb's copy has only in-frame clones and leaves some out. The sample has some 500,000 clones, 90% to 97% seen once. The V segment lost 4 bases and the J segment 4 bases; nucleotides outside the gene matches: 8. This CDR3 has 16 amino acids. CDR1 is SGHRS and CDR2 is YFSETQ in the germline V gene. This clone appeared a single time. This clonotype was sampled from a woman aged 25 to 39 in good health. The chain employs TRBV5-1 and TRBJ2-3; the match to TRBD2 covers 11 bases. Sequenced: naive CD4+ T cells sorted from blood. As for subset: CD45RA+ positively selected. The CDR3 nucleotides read TGCGCCAGCAGCCCGGCGAGACTAGCGGGACCAGATACGCAGTATTTT. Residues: CASSPARLAGPDTQYF.